A selection of T cell receptor beta chains follows, all from one sample in a study of control samples from healthy donors and cancer patients. Clones were sequenced by immunoSEQ multiplex PCR, and TCRdb holds only the in-frame ones, with some missing. The sample has fewer than 110,000 clones; more than 85% are singletons. Specimen: PBMCs. The source is a man between 60 and 75 years old with lung cancer. Each CDR3 is given without its conserved first and last residue.

V gene: TRBV3-1/TRBV3-2; CDR3 length: 13; CDR3 protein: ASSQSLGINQPQH
V gene: TRBV20-1; CDR3 length: 9; CDR3 protein: SARGNTEAF
V gene: TRBV13; CDR3 length: 13; CDR3 protein: ASSAGTDNTGELF
V gene: TRBV6-1; CDR3 length: 12; CDR3 protein: ASLAGGSYNEQF
V gene: TRBV9; CDR3 length: 12; CDR3 protein: ASSRTDQNTEAF
V gene: TRBV7-3; CDR3 length: 10; CDR3 protein: ASSLTNNEQF
V gene: TRBV5-1; CDR3 length: 17; CDR3 protein: ASSYQPGQGASPIYGYT
V gene: TRBV6-6; CDR3 length: 11; CDR3 protein: ASSKGVAGELF
V gene: TRBV5-6; CDR3 length: 14; CDR3 protein: ASSLGLAGTLYEQY
V gene: TRBV30; CDR3 length: 12; CDR3 protein: AWRKGYAGNTIY